These T cell receptor beta chains were read from a single sample in a study of shared clonotypes between healthy human individuals. Generated by immunoSEQ multiplex PCR, the TCRdb table keeps only in-frame clones and is missing some. Among a few hundred thousand clones listed, about 97% were seen once. Material: naive CD4+ T cells sorted from blood. Every receptor here comes from a woman aged 25 to 39 in good health. The conserved cysteine and the conserved F or W are not part of the CDR3 here.

TRBJ1-4 | TRBV6-5 | ASSQPGVGEKLF
TRBJ1-5 | TRBV6-1 | ASSEPRGNNQPQH
TRBJ1-1 | TRBV4-1 | ASSPLTANTEAF
TRBJ2-4 | TRBV4-2 | ASSQNWFGLAGVDIQY
TRBJ2-1 | TRBV7-6 | ASSRGGHTHNEQF
TRBJ1-5 | TRBV15 | ATSKGNSNQPQH
TRBJ1-1 | TRBV28 | ASRGPRYGGNTEAF
TRBJ2-3 | TRBV28 | ASTTAGAPSTDTQY
TRBJ2-4 | TRBV5-1 | ASSSTLLAAGTKNIQY
TRBJ2-2 | TRBV19 | ASLEAGHPNTGELF
TRBJ2-3 | TRBV30 | AWADPGTSGSWDTQY
TRBJ2-1 | TRBV5-1 | ASSLFAGGFYNEQF
TRBJ2-3 | TRBV10-2 | ASSPASRPGRRDTQY
TRBJ1-2 | TRBV6-1 | ASSEVGPPIYGYT
TRBJ2-2 | TRBV19 | ASSETVNAGELF
TRBJ2-2 | TRBV2 | ASRRGTAKGAGELF
TRBJ2-7 | TRBV2 | ASSGLVYEQY
TRBJ2-1 | TRBV5-1 | ASGPGQAYNEQF
. | TRBV28 | ASSAQAGRGLYEQY
TRBJ2-1 | TRBV19 | ASSIYNEQF
TRBJ2-3 | TRBV5-1 | ASSDGTSGREGTQY
TRBJ2-7 | TRBV2 | ASRPGQGVHEQY
TRBJ2-1 | TRBV13 | ASSLDSNNEQF
TRBJ1-5 | TRBV28 | ASSLRGYSNQPQH
TRBJ1-5 | TRBV27 | ASSPPTGPDANSNQPQH
TRBJ2-1 | TRBV19 | ASSIQGLGQF
TRBJ2-1 | TRBV19 | ASSMGTSAYNEQF
TRBJ2-7 | TRBV28 | ASGGSQTKYEQY
TRBJ2-5 | TRBV28 | ASSTPPGQESGETQY
TRBJ2-7 | TRBV7-1 | ASSSPTGDEQY
TRBJ1-4 | TRBV28 | ASTPLRAPNEKLF
TRBJ1-2 | TRBV19 | ASSTAGRYGYT
TRBJ1-3 | TRBV11-2 | ASSLDLRAFSGNTIY
TRBJ1-6 | TRBV13 | ASSGGGRGDSPLH
TRBJ2-2 | TRBV6-6 | ASSYPGELF
TRBJ2-2 | TRBV10-3 | AISESWASGRYTGELF
TRBJ1-1 | TRBV19 | ASSPLVGDTEAF
TRBJ2-7 | TRBV6-5 | ASSYGTRWGYEQY
TRBJ2-7 | TRBV28 | ASSPPRLADLYEQY
TRBJ2-1 | TRBV29-1 | SATLMGQGRLHEQF
TRBJ2-6 | TRBV6-4 | ASSQTGASPSGANVLT
TRBJ1-1 | TRBV5-1 | ASSLVVGLNTEAF